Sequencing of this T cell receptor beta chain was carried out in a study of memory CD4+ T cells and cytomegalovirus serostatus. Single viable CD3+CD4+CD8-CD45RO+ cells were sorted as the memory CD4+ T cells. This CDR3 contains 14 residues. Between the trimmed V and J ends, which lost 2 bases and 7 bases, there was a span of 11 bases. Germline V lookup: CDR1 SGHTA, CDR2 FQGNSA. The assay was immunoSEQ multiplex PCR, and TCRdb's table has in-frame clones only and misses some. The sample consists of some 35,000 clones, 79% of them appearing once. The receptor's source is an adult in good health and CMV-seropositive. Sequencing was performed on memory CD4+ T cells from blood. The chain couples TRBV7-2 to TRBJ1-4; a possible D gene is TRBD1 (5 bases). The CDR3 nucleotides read TGTGCCAGCAGCTTAATGGGGGACCCTGAAAAACTGTTTTTT. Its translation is CASSLMGDPEKLFF.